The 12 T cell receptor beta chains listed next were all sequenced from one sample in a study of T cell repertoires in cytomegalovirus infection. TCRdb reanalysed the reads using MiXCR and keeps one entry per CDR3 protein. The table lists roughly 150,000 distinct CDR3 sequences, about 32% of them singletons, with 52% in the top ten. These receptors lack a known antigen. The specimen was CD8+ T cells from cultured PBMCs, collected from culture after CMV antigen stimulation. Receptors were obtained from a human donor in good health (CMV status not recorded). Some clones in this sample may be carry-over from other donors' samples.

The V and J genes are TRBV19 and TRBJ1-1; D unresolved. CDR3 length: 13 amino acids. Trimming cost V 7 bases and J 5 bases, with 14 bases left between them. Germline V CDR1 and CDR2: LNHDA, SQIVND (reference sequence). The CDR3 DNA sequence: TGTGCCAGTACTTCGCGAAGGGAAACTGAAGCTTTCTTT. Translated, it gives CASTSRRETEAFF.

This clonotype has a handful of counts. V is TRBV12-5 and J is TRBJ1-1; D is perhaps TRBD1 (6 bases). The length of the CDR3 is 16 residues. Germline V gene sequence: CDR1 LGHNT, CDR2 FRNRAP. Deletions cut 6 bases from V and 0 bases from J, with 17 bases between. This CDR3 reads CASGSRGIGMNTEAFF. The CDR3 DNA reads TGTGCTAGTGGGTCAAGGGGGATCGGGATGAACACTGAAGCTTTCTTT.

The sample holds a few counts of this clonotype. The CDR3 is CASSFRETQYF. The DNA for the CDR3 is TGTGCCAGCAGTTTCCGAGAGACCCAGTACTTC. The rearrangement joins TRBV27 to TRBJ2-5; D uncertain. The V gene's germline CDR1 is MNHEY and CDR2 SMNVEV (reference sequence). The V end lost 3 bases, the J end lost 4 bases, and 3 bases lay between the germline ends. The CDR3 has 11 amino acids.

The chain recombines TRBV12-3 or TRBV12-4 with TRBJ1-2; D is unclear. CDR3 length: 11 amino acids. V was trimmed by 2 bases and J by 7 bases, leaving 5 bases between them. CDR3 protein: CASSLLVGYTF. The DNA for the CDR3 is TGTGCCAGCAGTTTACTAGTTGGCTACACCTTC.

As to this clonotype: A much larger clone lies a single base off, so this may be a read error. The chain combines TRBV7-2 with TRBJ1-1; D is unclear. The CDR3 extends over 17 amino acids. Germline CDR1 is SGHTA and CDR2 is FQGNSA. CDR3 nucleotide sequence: TGTGCCAGCAGGTTAGATTCGGGGTATGGGCAGAACGCTGAAGCTTTCTTT. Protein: CASRLDSGYGQNAEAFF.

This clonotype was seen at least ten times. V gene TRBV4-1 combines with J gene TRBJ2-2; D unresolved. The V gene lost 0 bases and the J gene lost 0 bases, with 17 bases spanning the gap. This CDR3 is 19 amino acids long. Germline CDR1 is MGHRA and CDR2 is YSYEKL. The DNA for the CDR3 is TGCGCCAGCAGCCAAGACGGATTCCCCGGATCCACGAACACCGGGGAGCTGTTTTTT. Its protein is CASSQDGFPGSTNTGELFF.

The CDR3 DNA reads as TGTGCCAGCAGCTCCTTGGCAGTAGGGGAAAAACTGTTTTTT. It codes for CASSSLAVGEKLFF. V is TRBV7-9 and J is TRBJ1-4; no clear D gene. The germline V gene encodes CDR1 SEHNR and CDR2 FQNEAQ (reference sequence). The CDR3 has 14 residues. Trimming removed 4 bases from V and 8 bases from J, with 14 bases in between. Full variable domain (remainder filled in from reference TRBV7-9 and TRBJ1-4): DTGVSQNPRHKITKRGQNVTFRCDPISEHNRLYWYRQTLGQGPEFLTYFQNEAQLEKSRLLSDRFSAERPKGSFSTLEIQRTEQGDSAMYLCASSSLAVGEKLFFGSGTQLSVL.

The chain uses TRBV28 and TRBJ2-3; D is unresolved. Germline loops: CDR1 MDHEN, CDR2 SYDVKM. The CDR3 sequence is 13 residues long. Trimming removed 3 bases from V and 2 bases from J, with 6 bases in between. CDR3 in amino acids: CASSFSPTDTQYF. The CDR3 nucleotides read TGTGCCAGCAGTTTCTCGCCCACAGATACGCAGTATTTT.

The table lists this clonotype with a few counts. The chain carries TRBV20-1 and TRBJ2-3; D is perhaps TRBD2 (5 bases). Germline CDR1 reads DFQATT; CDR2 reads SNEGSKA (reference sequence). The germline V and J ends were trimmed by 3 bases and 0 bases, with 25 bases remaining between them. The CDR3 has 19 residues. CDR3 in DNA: TGCAGTGCTAGCCCGAGAGCGCGGGCCAATCTTGGGAGCACAGATACGCAGTATTTT. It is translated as CSASPRARANLGSTDTQYF.

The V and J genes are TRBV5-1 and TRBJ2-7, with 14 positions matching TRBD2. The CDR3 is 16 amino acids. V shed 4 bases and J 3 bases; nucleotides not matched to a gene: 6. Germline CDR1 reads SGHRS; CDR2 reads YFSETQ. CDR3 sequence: CASSPGLAGVNYEQYF. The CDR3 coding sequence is TGCGCCAGCAGCCCGGGACTAGCGGGGGTTAACTACGAGCAGTACTTC.

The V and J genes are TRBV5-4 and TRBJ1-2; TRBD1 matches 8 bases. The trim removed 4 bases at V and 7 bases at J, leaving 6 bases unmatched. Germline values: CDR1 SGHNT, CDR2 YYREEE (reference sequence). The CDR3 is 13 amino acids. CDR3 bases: TGTGCCAGCAGCCGAACAGGGGGGGGTGGCTACACCTTC. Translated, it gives CASSRTGGGGYTF.

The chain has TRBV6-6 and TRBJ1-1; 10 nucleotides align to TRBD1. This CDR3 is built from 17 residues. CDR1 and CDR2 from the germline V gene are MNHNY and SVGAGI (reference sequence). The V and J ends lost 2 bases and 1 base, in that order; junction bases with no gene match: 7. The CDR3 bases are TGTGCCAGCAGTTACGCAGGGGACAGGGGCCCGAACACTGAAGCTTTCTTT. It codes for CASSYAGDRGPNTEAFF.